This entry lists 9 T cell receptor beta chains sequenced from one sample in a study of PD-L1 blockade in urothelial cancer. Time point here: pretreatment peripheral blood. Sequencing used immunoSEQ multiplex PCR; TCRdb keeps in-frame clones, though not all of them. Altogether about 85,000 clones are present, 85% to 90% being singletons, with the ten largest covering approximately 15%. The sample was PBMCs, taken around atezolizumab (anti-PD-L1) treatment. These TCRs come from a man aged 60 to 69 with urothelial cancer.

V usage is TRBV29-1 and J usage is TRBJ2-7, with no clear D. The germline V gene encodes CDR1 SQVTM and CDR2 ANQGSEA. The CDR3 totals 13 residues. V was pared by 4 bases and J by 0 bases, with 10 bases between. The CDR3 region has the DNA TGCAGCGTTGGGGCCAGGCGCTCCTACGAGCAGTACTTC. This codes for CSVGARRSYEQYF.

The rearrangement uses TRBV5-1 and TRBJ2-3, with D unclear. Germline V lookup: CDR1 SGHRS, CDR2 YFSETQ. Trimming removed 5 bases at V and 4 bases at J, with 8 bases between. This CDR3 region has 12 residues. CDR3 in amino acids: CASSFRADTQYF. In nucleotides, the CDR3 is TGCGCCAGCAGTTTCCGGGCAGATACGCAGTATTTT.

J is TRBJ2-7 and V is TRBV25-1, with TRBD1 matching 10 bases. Germline lookup yields CDR1 MGHDK and CDR2 SYGVNS. Germline trimming cut 6 bases from V and 4 bases from J; bases unmatched to any gene: 9. CDR3 length equals 15 residues. The CDR3 region is CASRQSGTGEYEQYF. CDR3 sequence (DNA): TGTGCCAGCAGGCAAAGCGGGACAGGGGAATACGAGCAGTACTTC.

The chain couples TRBV5-1 to TRBJ1-1; D uncertain. Germline CDR1 and CDR2: SGHRS and YFSETQ. Trimming left V 4 bases short and J 5 bases short, with 12 bases between. This CDR3 comprises 13 residues. The CDR3 sequence is CASSLESDTEAFF. DNA for the CDR3: TGCGCCAGCAGCCTGGAGAGTGATACTGAAGCTTTCTTT.

The sample holds a few counts of this clone. A read error may account for a junction end that differs from germline. The V and J genes are TRBV7-7 and TRBJ2-3; D perhaps matches TRBD2 (5 bases). This CDR3 contains 13 residues. Per germline, CDR1 SSHAT and CDR2 FNYEAQ (reference sequence). The CDR3 sequence is CASSLAPGDTQYF. The CDR3, as DNA: TGTGCTAGCAGCTTAGCGCCGGGAGATACGCAGTATTTT.

The V and J genes are TRBV4-2 and TRBJ1-4; D may be TRBD1 (5 bases). Germline values: CDR1 LGHNA, CDR2 YNFKEQ. V lost 1 base, J lost 7 bases, and 10 bases lay in between. The CDR3 consists of 14 residues. The DNA for the CDR3 is TGTGCCAGCAGCCAAGGGAGTGGGGCTGAAAAACTGTTTTTT. It is translated as CASSQGSGAEKLFF.

This clone occurred once. The chain recombines TRBV10-3 with TRBJ2-3, with 8 bases fitting TRBD1. Germline V lookup: CDR1 ENHRY, CDR2 SYGVKD. The CDR3 has 14 amino acids. The junction had 3 bases not matched to a gene; V was cut back by 5 bases and J by 2 bases. The DNA of the CDR3 is TGTGCCATCAGTACAGGGGGTTTCACAGATACGCAGTATTTT. Translating gives CAISTGGFTDTQYF.

The chain employs TRBV5-1 and TRBJ2-1, with D tentatively TRBD2 (7 bases). The V gene's germline CDR1 is SGHRS and CDR2 YFSETQ. V was shortened by 0 bases and J by 4 bases, with 11 bases between the two germline ends. This CDR3 is built from 15 residues. CDR3: CASSLAQGGYNEQFF. CDR3 DNA sequence: TGCGCCAGCAGCTTGGCACAGGGAGGGTACAATGAGCAGTTCTTC.

This clone was detected once. The chain couples TRBV21-1 to TRBJ1-2; TRBD1, as called in the table, went unchecked against the DNA. TRBV21-1 is designated a pseudogene. This CDR3 spans 14 amino acids. The CDR3 nucleotides read TGTGCCAGCACCTTGACAGGGCCTAACTATGGCTACACCTTC. Protein sequence: CASTLTGPNYGYTF.